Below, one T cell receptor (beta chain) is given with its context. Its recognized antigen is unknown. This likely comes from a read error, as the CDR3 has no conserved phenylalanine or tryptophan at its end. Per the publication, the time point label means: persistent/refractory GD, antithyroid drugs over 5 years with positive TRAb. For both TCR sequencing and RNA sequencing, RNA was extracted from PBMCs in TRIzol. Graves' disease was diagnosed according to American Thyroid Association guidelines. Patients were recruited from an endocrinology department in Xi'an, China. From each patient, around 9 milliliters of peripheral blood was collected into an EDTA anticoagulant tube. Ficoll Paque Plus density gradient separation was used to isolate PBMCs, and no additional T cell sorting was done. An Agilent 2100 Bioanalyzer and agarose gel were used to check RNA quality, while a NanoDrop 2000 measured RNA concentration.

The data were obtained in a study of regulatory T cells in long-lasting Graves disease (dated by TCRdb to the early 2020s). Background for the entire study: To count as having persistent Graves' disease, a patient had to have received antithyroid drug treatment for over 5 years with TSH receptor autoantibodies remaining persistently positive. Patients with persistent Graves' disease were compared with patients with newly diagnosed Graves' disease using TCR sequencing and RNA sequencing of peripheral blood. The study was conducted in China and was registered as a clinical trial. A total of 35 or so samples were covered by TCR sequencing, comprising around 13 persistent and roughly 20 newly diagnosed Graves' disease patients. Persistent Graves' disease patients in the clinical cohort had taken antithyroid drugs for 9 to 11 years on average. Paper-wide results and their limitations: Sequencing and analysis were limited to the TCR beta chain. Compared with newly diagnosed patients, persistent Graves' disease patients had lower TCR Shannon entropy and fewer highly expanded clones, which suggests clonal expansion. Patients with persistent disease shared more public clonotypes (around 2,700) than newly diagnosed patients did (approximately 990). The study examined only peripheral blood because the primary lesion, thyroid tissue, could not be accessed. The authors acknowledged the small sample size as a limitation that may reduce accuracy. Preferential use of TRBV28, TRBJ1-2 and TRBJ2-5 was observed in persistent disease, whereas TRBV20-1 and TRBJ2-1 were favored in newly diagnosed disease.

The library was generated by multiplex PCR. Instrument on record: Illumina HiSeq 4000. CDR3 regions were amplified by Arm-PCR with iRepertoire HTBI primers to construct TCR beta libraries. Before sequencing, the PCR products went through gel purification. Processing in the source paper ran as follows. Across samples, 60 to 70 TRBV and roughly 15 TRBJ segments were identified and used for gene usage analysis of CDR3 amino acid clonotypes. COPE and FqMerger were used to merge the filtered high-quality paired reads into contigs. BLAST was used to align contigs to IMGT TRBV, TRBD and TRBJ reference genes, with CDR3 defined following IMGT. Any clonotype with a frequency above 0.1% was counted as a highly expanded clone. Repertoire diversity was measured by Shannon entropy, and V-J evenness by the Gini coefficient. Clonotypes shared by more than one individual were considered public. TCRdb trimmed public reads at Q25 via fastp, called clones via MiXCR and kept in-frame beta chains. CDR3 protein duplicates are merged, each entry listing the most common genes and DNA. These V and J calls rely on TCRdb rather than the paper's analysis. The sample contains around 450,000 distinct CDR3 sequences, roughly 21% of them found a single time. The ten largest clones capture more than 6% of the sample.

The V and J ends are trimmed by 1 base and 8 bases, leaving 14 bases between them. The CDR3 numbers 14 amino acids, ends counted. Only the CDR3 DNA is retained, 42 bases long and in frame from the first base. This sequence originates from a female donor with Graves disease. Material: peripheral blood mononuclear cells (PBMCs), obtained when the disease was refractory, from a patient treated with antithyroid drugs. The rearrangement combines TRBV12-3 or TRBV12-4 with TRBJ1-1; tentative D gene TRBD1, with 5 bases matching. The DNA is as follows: TGTGCCAGCAGTTTAGGCAGGGCATCGTTCGAAGCTTTCCTT. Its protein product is CASSLGRASFEAFL.